These 20 T cell receptor beta chains share one sample of origin, sequenced in a study of shared clonotypes between healthy human individuals. The assay was immunoSEQ multiplex PCR, and TCRdb's table has in-frame clones only and misses some. The profile shows under 1,900,000 clones, 98% of them singletons. Specimen: naive CD4+ T cells sorted from blood. Subset of the sample: CD45RA+ positively selected. Receptor source: a man aged 30-40 years in good health.

Points on this clone: The same CDR3 is also encoded by other DNA sequences in this sample. V and J are TRBV15 and TRBJ2-5; weak D call: TRBD1 (5 bases). CDR1 is LNHNV, CDR2 YYDKDF, per germline (reference sequence). The CDR3 has 14 residues. Trimming removed 0 bases from V and 5 bases from J, with 10 bases in between. Written as DNA, the CDR3 is TGTGCCACCAGCAGAGATCGGGCAGGGGAGACCCAGTACTTC. This translates into CATSRDRAGETQYF.

V is TRBV7-2 and J is TRBJ2-7, with D possibly TRBD1 on 6 matching bases. Germline V gene data show CDR1 as SGHTA and CDR2 as FQGNSA. The CDR3 contains 14 residues. V lost 5 bases to trimming and J lost 2 bases, with 13 bases between them. CDR3 residues: CASSPTGSPYEQYF. The CDR3 DNA is TGTGCCAGCAGCCCGACAGGATCCCCCTACGAGCAGTACTTC.

The chain joins TRBV7-9 to TRBJ1-4, with 9 bases lining up with TRBD1. Trimming cost V 7 bases and J 5 bases; bases outside gene matches: 8. CDR1 is SEHNR and CDR2 is FQNEAQ in the germline V gene (reference sequence). The CDR3 is 15 amino acids. CDR3 in amino acids: CASTVDGTGNEKLFF. CDR3 coding DNA: TGTGCCAGCACCGTAGACGGGACAGGGAATGAAAAACTGTTTTTT. The entire variable domain, with the rest obtained from reference TRBV7-9 and TRBJ1-4, is as follows: DTGVSQNPRHKITKRGQNVTFRCDPISEHNRLYWYRQTLGQGPEFLTYFQNEAQLEKSRLLSDRFSAERPKGSFSTLEIQRTEQGDSAMYLCASTVDGTGNEKLFFGSGTQLSVL.

This clone was recorded once. The gene calls are TRBV7-9 and TRBJ2-1; 7 nucleotides agree with TRBD2. The CDR3 has 15 residues. V dropped 5 bases and J dropped 2; count of bases not matched to a gene: 6. Germline CDR1 and CDR2: SEHNR and FQNEAQ (reference sequence). In DNA, the CDR3 is TGTGCCAGCAGCAAAGAGGCGGGGGCCTACAATGAGCAGTTCTTC. Its protein is CASSKEAGAYNEQFF.

The rearrangement joins TRBV30 to TRBJ2-3; TRBD1 agrees at 11 bases. Germline-derived CDR1 and CDR2 are GTSNPN and SVGIG (reference sequence). The CDR3 spans 15 residues. After removal of 1 base from V and 2 bases from J, the junction contained 2 bases not matched to a gene. The CDR3 DNA reads TGTGCCTGGAGTGGGACAGGGGGCTACACAGATACGCAGTATTTT. Translation gives CAWSGTGGYTDTQYF.

The chain carries TRBV25-1 and TRBJ2-7; TRBD2 matches 10 bases. After removal of 10 bases from V and 3 bases from J, the junction contained 9 bases not matched to a gene. The V gene's germline CDR1 is MGHDK and CDR2 SYGVNS. This CDR3 is 14 amino acids long. CDR3 in amino acids: CATSRTSGYYEQYF. The DNA of the CDR3 is TGTGCCACGAGCCGGACTAGCGGTTACTACGAGCAGTACTTC.

Concerning this clone: Mismatch with germline at one junction end may stem from a read error. Here the CDR3 DNA reads TGTGCTAGCAGCCTTGGACAGAACCAGCCTGGGGCCAACGTCCTGACTTTC. Its protein is CASSLGQNQPGANVLTF. The chain links TRBV7-7 to TRBJ2-6, with TRBD1 as a possible D gene (6 bases). From germline, CDR1 is SSHAT and CDR2 FNYEAQ (reference sequence). The CDR3 covers 17 residues.

The rearrangement joins TRBV7-2 to TRBJ2-7; TRBD2 is a possible D gene (7 bases). CDR3 length: 17 amino acids. Trimming left V 7 bases short and J 2 bases short, with 24 bases between. Germline lookup yields CDR1 SGHTA and CDR2 FQGNSA. In DNA form, the CDR3 reads TGTGCCAGCACCAATAGGGGGGCGGGGACTAACCCCTACGAGCAGTACTTC. Residues: CASTNRGAGTNPYEQYF.

In regard to this clone: Other DNA sequences in the same sample also yield this CDR3. The DNA of the CDR3 is TGCGCCAGCAGCTTGGACCCGGACCAGCCCCAGCATTTT. Protein: CASSLDPDQPQHF. The chain employs TRBV5-1 and TRBJ1-5; no clear D. Germline CDR1 reads SGHRS; CDR2 reads YFSETQ. Trimming cost V 0 bases and J 7 bases, with 8 bases left between them. This CDR3 has 13 amino acids.

V is TRBV19 and J is TRBJ2-3; D might be TRBD1 or TRBD2, each matching 5 bases. The germline CDR1 and CDR2 sequences are LNHDA and SQIVND (reference sequence). This CDR3 has 14 amino acids. V was clipped by 6 bases and J by 2 bases, with 12 bases between them. CDR3 region: CASSHIGATDTQYF. CDR3 bases: TGTGCCAGTAGCCACATCGGGGCCACAGATACGCAGTATTTT.

This chain links TRBV7-9 with TRBJ1-2, with D tentatively TRBD1 (6 bases). Germline V gene lookup returns CDR1 SEHNR and CDR2 FQNEAQ (reference sequence). The CDR3 has 15 residues. The V and J ends lost 0 bases and 2 bases respectively, with 10 bases between them. The CDR3 region has the DNA TGTGCCAGCAGCTTAGCGAGTAGGGGGAACTATGGCTACACCTTC. This translates into CASSLASRGNYGYTF.

V and J are TRBV5-4 and TRBJ2-7; 12 bases line up with TRBD2. CDR1 is SGHNT and CDR2 is YYREEE in the germline V gene (reference sequence). The J segment lost 0 bases and the V segment lost 10 bases, leaving 2 bases of the junction unmatched. This CDR3 is built from 13 residues. The CDR3, as DNA: TGTGCCTGGGGACTAGCGGGCTCCTACGAGCAGTACTTC. Amino acids: CAWGLAGSYEQYF.

This chain connects TRBV28 to TRBJ2-7; no reliable D call. This CDR3 region has 15 residues. V lost 5 bases, J lost 3 bases, and 17 bases lay in between. Per the germline V gene, CDR1 is MDHEN and CDR2 is SYDVKM. In DNA form, the CDR3 reads TGTGCCAGCAGTCCCCCCCTAGACGCAGGCTACGAGCAGTACTTC. Translated, it gives CASSPPLDAGYEQYF.

The CDR3 DNA reads as TGTGCCAGCAGCTTCGGACTAGCGGGAAATGAGCAGTTCTTC. Protein product: CASSFGLAGNEQFF. The chain has TRBV13 and TRBJ2-1; 12 bases agree with TRBD2. Germline V gene sequence: CDR1 PRHDT, CDR2 FYEKMQ (reference sequence). CDR3 length: 14 residues. After removal of 3 bases from V and 7 bases from J, the junction contained 1 base not matched to a gene.

The chain recombines TRBV4-1 with TRBJ2-1; D gene uncertain. This CDR3 spans 15 amino acids. Germline CDR1 and CDR2: MGHRA and YSYEKL. The V end was cut by 0 bases, the J end by 9 bases, with 15 bases between. The CDR3 loop is CASSQERSLVSEQFF. The CDR3, as DNA: TGCGCCAGCAGCCAAGAGAGGTCCCTTGTTAGTGAGCAGTTCTTC.

This rearrangement joins TRBV6-5 to TRBJ1-5; perhaps TRBD1 as D (6 bases). The V end was cut by 2 bases, the J end by 7 bases, with 12 bases between. This CDR3 has 14 amino acids. Germline V gene data show CDR1 as MNHEY and CDR2 as SVGAGI. The DNA of the CDR3 is TGTGCCAGCAGTTACGGAGGGGGAGGACAGCCCCAGCATTTT. Translating it yields CASSYGGGGQPQHF.

The chain combines TRBV18 with TRBJ2-1, with 7 positions matching TRBD1. The germline gives CDR1 KGHSH, CDR2 LQKENI. Unmatched junction bases numbered 7, after V lost 2 bases and J lost 6 bases. The CDR3 is 15 amino acids. The CDR3 coding sequence is TGTGCCAGCTCACCATTGGGACAGCCCCTCAATGAGCAGTTCTTC. Residues: CASSPLGQPLNEQFF.

The J gene is TRBJ1-5, the V gene TRBV7-8; no clear D gene. Trimming removed 3 bases at V and 4 bases at J, with 13 bases between. Germline V lookup: CDR1 SGHVS, CDR2 FQNEAQ. The CDR3 has 15 residues. CDR3 DNA sequence: TGTGCCAGCAGCTTTGGCCGCACGGGGAATCAGCCCCAGCATTTT. It translates to CASSFGRTGNQPQHF.

J is TRBJ2-7 and V is TRBV10-3, with D perhaps assigned TRBD1 or TRBD2 (6 bases each). The V gene's germline CDR1 is ENHRY and CDR2 SYGVKD. CDR3 length: 18 amino acids. V was pared by 10 bases and J by 5 bases, with 33 bases between. The CDR3 protein is CATDTGTHLWRGTDEQYF. The CDR3 DNA reads as TGTGCCACCGACACAGGGACCCACTTGTGGCGGGGTACTGACGAGCAGTACTTC.

This sequence joins TRBV27 and TRBJ1-2; D uncertain. This CDR3 has 13 amino acids. Germline CDR1 MNHEY, CDR2 SMNVEV (reference sequence). V was cut by 5 bases and J by 7 bases, with 14 bases left in between. For the CDR3, the DNA is TGTGCCAGCAGTCTAGGACCACGGCGTGGCTACACCTTC. It translates to CASSLGPRRGYTF.